This is a list of T cell receptor beta chains from one sample in a study of T cells after posttransplantation cyclophosphamide. Assay: immunoSEQ multiplex PCR; the TCRdb copy retains only in-frame clones and omits some. The data show some 1,900 clones, around 82% seen once. Here the sequenced sample was CD8+ T cells sorted from blood, taken 350 to 380 days after allogeneic stem cell transplant with posttransplant cyclophosphamide. Every receptor here comes from a male patient aged 45-60 years who received an allogeneic stem cell transplant from a related donor and was CMV-positive. The graft donor may be the source of some T cells. Both conserved end residues are part of each CDR3. A D gene is named only where the DNA matches it firmly. For some rows the clone size is stated as once, few or many, or as a class when expanded; others skip it.

>TRBV7-9|-|TRBJ2-3|-
CASSSRTNYTQYF
TGTGCCAGCAGCTCCCGGACTAACTATACGCAGTATTTT
>TRBV4-1|TRBD1|TRBJ2-7|-
CASSQRSGGFYEQYF
TGCGCCAGCAGCCAGCGCTCAGGGGGCTTTTACGAGCAGTACTTC
>TRBV4-1|-|TRBJ2-1|-
CASRRQGWDEQFF
TGCGCCAGCAGACGGCAGGGTTGGGATGAGCAGTTCTTC
>TRBV5-8|-|TRBJ2-7|few
CASSPWGPDAYEQYF
TGTGCCAGCAGCCCATGGGGCCCCGATGCCTACGAGCAGTACTTC
>TRBV19|-|TRBJ1-1|-
CASNPRWGGGTEAFF
TGTGCCAGTAACCCGAGGTGGGGGGGTGGCACTGAAGCTTTCTTT
>TRBV18|TRBD1|TRBJ1-2|once
CASSPRDSLTVYGYTF
TGTGCCAGCTCACCGAGGGACAGCCTCACCGTTTATGGCTACACCTTC
>TRBV4-3|TRBD1|TRBJ1-1|-
CASSQRTGFEAFF
TGCGCCAGCAGCCAACGGACAGGATTTGAAGCTTTCTTT
>TRBV27|-|TRBJ2-1|-
CASSFTGSLSNEQFF
TGTGCCAGCAGTTTCACAGGGTCCTTGTCCAATGAGCAGTTCTTC
>TRBV5-4|-|TRBJ2-7|-
CASSQGTGYQPYEQYF
TGCGCCAGCAGCCAAGGTACCGGGTACCAACCCTACGAGCAGTACTTC
>TRBV7-6|TRBD1|TRBJ2-7|once
CASSLGQGNEQYF
TGTGCCAGCAGCTTAGGACAGGGGAACGAGCAGTACTTC
>TRBV4-1|TRBD2|TRBJ2-7|-
CASSDRIGGIYEQYF
TGCGCCAGCAGCGATCGAATCGGGGGGATATACGAGCAGTACTTC
>TRBV21-1|-|TRBJ2-7|once
CASSKGLGSYEQYF
TGTGCCAGCAGCAAAGGACTAGGGTCCTACGAGCAGTACTTC
>TRBV10-1|-|TRBJ2-6|few
CASSESGRWPISGANVLTF
TGCGCCAGCAGTGAGTCGGGGAGATGGCCCATCTCTGGGGCCAACGTCCTGACTTTC
>TRBV7-3|-|TRBJ1-6|-
CASSLIQGGDSPLHF
TGTGCCAGCAGCTTGATACAGGGAGGGGATTCACCCCTCCACTTT
>TRBV7-2|TRBD2|TRBJ2-3|-
CASRLAGVSTDTQYF
TGTGCCAGCAGACTAGCGGGGGTTAGCACAGATACGCAGTATTTT
>TRBV9|-|TRBJ1-4|-
CASSVKLNGEKLFF
TGTGCCAGCAGCGTAAAGCTAAATGGTGAAAAACTGTTTTTT
>TRBV5-1|-|TRBJ1-2|-
CASSWTEEGGYTF
TGCGCCAGCTCCTGGACGGAGGAGGGCGGCTACACCTTC
>TRBV7-8|-|TRBJ2-2|-
CASSLGWTYTGELFF
TGTGCCAGCAGCTTAGGGTGGACTTACACCGGGGAGCTGTTTTTT
>TRBV27|TRBD1|TRBJ1-2|-
CASSGDSALHGYTF
TGTGCCAGCAGCGGGGACAGCGCGTTGCATGGCTACACCTTC
>TRBV4-1|-|TRBJ2-2|-
CASSPCQSFLANTPHRGAVF
TGCGCCAGCAGCCCATGCCAAAGCTTCCTGGCAAATACACCTCACCGGGGAGCTGTTTTT
>TRBV7-9|-|TRBJ2-1|-
CASSFVGASYNEQFF
TGTGCCAGCAGCTTCGTCGGAGCATCCTACAATGAGCAGTTCTTC
>TRBV13|TRBD2|TRBJ2-3|-
CASSLGLAGVTDTQYF
TGTGCCAGCAGCTTAGGACTAGCGGGGGTTACAGATACGCAGTATTTT
>TRBV7-8|-|TRBJ2-7|-
CASSLGGGAGYEQYF
TGTGCCAGCAGCTTAGGTGGGGGAGCGGGCTACGAGCAGTACTTC
>TRBV15|-|TRBJ2-5|-
CATSRAREGGETQYF
TGTGCCACCAGCAGAGCCCGGGAAGGTGGGGAGACCCAGTACTTC
>TRBV5-5|-|TRBJ2-3|-
CASSLEQAYIGDTQYF
TGTGCCAGCAGCTTGGAACAGGCCTACATTGGAGATACGCAGTATTTT
>TRBV10-2|TRBD2|TRBJ2-1|-
CASSVYGRGGNEQFF
TGCGCCAGCAGTGTTTACGGGAGGGGAGGGAATGAGCAGTTCTTC
>TRBV19|TRBD2|TRBJ2-1|-
CASSIAPLAALYNEQFF
TGTGCCAGTAGTATAGCCCCACTAGCGGCCCTTTACAATGAGCAGTTCTTC
>TRBV7-9|TRBD2|TRBJ2-7|-
CASSSGLAGGYEQYF
TGTGCCAGCAGCTCTGGACTAGCGGGAGGTTACGAGCAGTACTTC
>TRBV12-5|-|TRBJ1-3|-
CASGPPELYGNTIYF
TGTGCTAGTGGCCCTCCGGAGCTGTATGGAAACACCATATATTTT
>TRBV5-5|-|TRBJ2-7|-
CASSLAGTTSEQYF
TGTGCCAGCAGCTTGGCCGGGACAACCAGTGAGCAGTACTTC
>TRBV4-3|TRBD1|TRBJ1-1|-
CASSQETGLNTEAFF
TGCGCCAGCAGCCAAGAGACAGGGCTGAACACTGAAGCTTTCTTT
>TRBV30|TRBD1|TRBJ1-5|-
CAWTVGQGSQPQHF
TGTGCCTGGACTGTAGGACAGGGGAGTCAGCCCCAGCATTTT
>TRBV19|-|TRBJ1-6|-
CASSMLTQPSYNSPLHF
TGTGCCAGTAGTATGCTGACACAACCTTCTTATAATTCACCCCTCCACTTT
>TRBV29-1|TRBD2|TRBJ2-3|few
CSVEEGLAERSSDTQYF
TGCAGCGTTGAAGAAGGACTAGCGGAACGGAGCTCAGATACGCAGTATTTT
>TRBV9|-|TRBJ2-3|once
CASSVDLGGGADTQYF
TGTGCCAGCAGCGTAGATCTGGGGGGTGGCGCAGATACGCAGTATTTT
>TRBV10-3|-|TRBJ2-1|-
CAISELGGQGANNEQFF
TGTGCCATCAGTGAGTTGGGAGGGCAGGGGGCTAACAATGAGCAGTTCTTC
>TRBV11-2|-|TRBJ2-7|-
CASSLDTDEQYF
TGTGCCAGCAGCTTAGATACGGACGAGCAGTACTTC
>TRBV7-2|-|TRBJ1-6|-
CASSLDQGKNSPLHF
TGTGCCAGCAGCTTAGACCAGGGAAAGAATTCACCCCTCCACTTT
>TRBV7-9|-|TRBJ1-5|-
CASSPTQGTGQPQHF
TGTGCCAGCAGCCCAACCCAGGGAACGGGTCAGCCCCAGCATTTT
>TRBV9|-|TRBJ2-2|-
CASSVPGLAGELFF
TGTGCCAGCAGCGTCCCAGGGTTGGCCGGGGAGCTGTTTTTT
>TRBV5-6|TRBD1|TRBJ1-1|-
CASSTGGRAFF
TGTGCCAGCAGCACAGGGGGTCGAGCTTTCTTT
>TRBV7-9|-|TRBJ2-6|few
CASSADPGTGSSGANVLTF
TGTGCCAGCAGCGCCGATCCGGGAACCGGTAGCTCTGGGGCCAACGTCCTGACTTTC
>TRBV18|-|TRBJ2-2|-
CASSLDTGELFF
TGTGCCAGCTCACTCGACACCGGGGAGCTGTTTTTT